Shown below are 20 T cell receptor beta chains from a single sample sequenced in a study of shared clonotypes between healthy human individuals. Clones were sequenced by immunoSEQ multiplex PCR, and TCRdb holds only the in-frame ones, with some missing. The table includes about 380,000 clones, about 97% detected once. The specimen was memory CD8+ T cells sorted from blood. Subset in this sample: CD45RO+ cells pooled with CCR7-negative TemRA cells. Receptors were obtained from a man aged 25 to 40 in good health.

The chain employs TRBV5-1 and TRBJ2-4; perhaps TRBD1 as D (5 bases). Germline CDR1 SGHRS, CDR2 YFSETQ. V shed 4 bases and J shed 1 base, with 12 bases lying between them. CDR3 length: 15 amino acids. The CDR3 here is CASSPISGAKNIQYF. DNA of the CDR3: TGCGCCAGCAGCCCGATCTCAGGGGCCAAAAACATTCAGTACTTC.

V usage is TRBV6-1 and J usage is TRBJ1-1; 8 bases fit TRBD1. J lost 5 bases, V lost 7 bases, and 6 bases had no gene match. The CDR3 length is 13 residues. Germline V CDR1 and CDR2: MNHNS, SASEGT. CDR3 DNA: TGTGCCAGCACAGGCAGGGGGCAAACTGAAGCTTTCTTT. Translating it yields CASTGRGQTEAFF.

The V gene is TRBV7-9, the J gene TRBJ2-7; D ambiguous. The CDR3 length is 15 residues. Trimming removed 5 bases at V and 2 bases at J, with 16 bases between. CDR1 SEHNR and CDR2 FQNEAQ come from the germline V gene (reference sequence). For the CDR3, the DNA is TGTGCCAGCAGCCCCTACGACGGAACCCCCTACGAGCAGTACTTC. Amino acid sequence: CASSPYDGTPYEQYF.

Of note for this clone: Additional DNA sequences in this sample encode the identical CDR3. J is TRBJ2-2 and V is TRBV28; D is possibly TRBD1 (6 bases). Germline assignment: CDR1 MDHEN and CDR2 SYDVKM. The CDR3 extends over 13 amino acids. The ends were cut back, 3 bases at V and 4 bases at J, with 6 bases in the middle. CDR3 DNA: TGTGCCAGCAGTTTCAGGGGCACCGGGGAGCTGTTTTTT. Translation: CASSFRGTGELFF.

The chain has TRBV6-1 and TRBJ2-7; D is possibly TRBD1 (5 bases). The CDR3 totals 14 residues. In germline, CDR1 is MNHNS, CDR2 SASEGT. Deletions cut 7 bases from V and 0 bases from J, with 13 bases between. The CDR3 DNA reads TGTGCCAGCACCAGCTGGGGCACCTCCTACGAGCAGTACTTC. Protein sequence: CASTSWGTSYEQYF.

The chain is built from TRBV6-5 and TRBJ2-7; the D gene is possibly TRBD1 (6 bases). Trimming removed 8 bases from V and 2 bases from J, with 10 bases in between. Germline CDR1 reads MNHEY; CDR2 reads SVGAGI. The CDR3 length is 12 residues. Here the CDR3 DNA reads TGTGCCAGCGGGGGCCAGGCCTACGAGCAGTACTTC. This codes for CASGGQAYEQYF.

This chain uses TRBV6-6 with TRBJ1-5; weak D call: TRBD1 (5 bases). CDR1 MNHNY and CDR2 SVGAGI come from the germline V gene (reference sequence). This CDR3 is built from 15 residues. Trimming shortened V by 1 base and J by 4 bases, and 11 bases separated the two germline ends. CDR3: CASSYFTGGNQPQHF. CDR3 nucleotides: TGTGCCAGCAGTTACTTCACGGGGGGGAATCAGCCCCAGCATTTT.

The genes are TRBV19 and TRBJ2-1, with TRBD2 identical over 10 bases. This CDR3 has 15 amino acids. Per germline, CDR1 LNHDA and CDR2 SQIVND (reference sequence). V dropped 5 bases and J dropped 9; count of bases not matched to a gene: 10. The chain's CDR3 is CASSPLAGGIGEQFF. For the CDR3, the DNA is TGTGCCAGTAGTCCTTTAGCGGGAGGTATCGGTGAGCAGTTCTTC.

The chain is built from TRBV5-8 and TRBJ1-3; D is unresolved. Germline V gene sequence: CDR1 SGHTS, CDR2 YDEGEE. Trimming shortened V by 4 bases and J by 9 bases, and 8 bases separated the two germline ends. The CDR3 runs 11 residues. The CDR3 region is CASSPLGTIYF. As DNA, the CDR3 is TGTGCCAGCAGCCCCCTGGGCACCATATATTTT.

The chain couples TRBV9 to TRBJ2-1, with TRBD2 matching over 9 bases. This CDR3 has 14 amino acids. Germline CDR1 is SGDLS and CDR2 is YYNGEE. With 2 bases clipped from V and 6 bases from J, the junction kept 3 bases outside the gene matches. The CDR3 spells CASSVTTSGNEQFF. CDR3 bases: TGTGCCAGCAGCGTGACGACTAGCGGCAATGAGCAGTTCTTC. The variable domain in full, with the rest retrieved from reference TRBV9 and TRBJ2-1, is DSGVTQTPKHLITATGQRVTLRCSPRSGDLSVYWYQQSLDQGLQFLIQYYNGEERAKGNILERFSAQQFPDLHSELNLSSLELGDSALYFCASSVTTSGNEQFFGPGTRLTVL.

The V gene is TRBV6-6, the J gene TRBJ2-3, with TRBD2 identical over 11 bases. CDR1 and CDR2 (germline): MNHNY, SVGAGI (reference sequence). There are 14 residues in the CDR3. V trimming: 6 bases; J trimming: 8 bases; junction bases outside the gene matches: 7. The DNA of the CDR3 is TGTGCCAGCAGCCGGACTAGCGGGCTGGGTACGCAGTATTTT. Translation: CASSRTSGLGTQYF.

V and J are TRBV29-1 and TRBJ2-1, with 8 bases lining up with TRBD1. The V and J ends lost 4 bases and 7 bases, in that order; junction bases with no gene match: 6. CDR3 length: 13 residues. In germline, CDR1 is SQVTM, CDR2 ANQGSEA. CDR3 amino acids: CSVGRGLSNEQFF. The CDR3, as DNA: TGCAGCGTTGGCAGGGGGCTGAGTAATGAGCAGTTCTTC.

The chain combines TRBV11-2 with TRBJ1-2; D gene unclear. The CDR3 totals 14 residues. CDR1 is SGHAT, CDR2 FQNNGV, per germline. The V end was cut by 8 bases, the J end by 3 bases, with 16 bases between. CDR3 protein: CASVHAIGDYGYTF. In nucleotides, the CDR3 is TGTGCCAGCGTACACGCTATTGGTGACTATGGCTACACCTTC.

The rearrangement links TRBV19 to TRBJ1-5; 8 nucleotides agree with TRBD1. Germline V CDR1 and CDR2: LNHDA, SQIVND (reference sequence). The CDR3 runs 17 residues. The ends lost 5 bases at V and 5 bases at J; junction bases unmatched: 14. The CDR3 is CASSANPSDRADQPQHF. The CDR3 nucleotides are TGTGCCAGTAGTGCTAATCCCTCGGACAGGGCTGATCAGCCCCAGCATTTT.

This chain uses TRBV6-5 with TRBJ2-3; the match to TRBD2 covers 8 bases. The CDR3 loop spans 14 amino acids. The V gene's germline CDR1 is MNHEY and CDR2 SVGAGI. The V and J ends lost 2 bases and 5 bases, in that order; junction bases with no gene match: 3. The CDR3 DNA follows: TGTGCCAGCAGTTACGGCGGGAGGAAAGATACGCAGTATTTT. Translation: CASSYGGRKDTQYF.

The rearrangement links TRBV6-1 to TRBJ1-1; 10 bases fit TRBD1. Germline loops: CDR1 MNHNS, CDR2 SASEGT. Germline trimming cut 6 bases from V and 6 bases from J; bases unmatched to any gene: 7. This CDR3 spans 14 amino acids. DNA of the CDR3: TGTGCCAGCAGCCTAGGACAGGGGGTACCTGAAGCTTTCTTT. As protein: CASSLGQGVPEAFF.

The rearrangement joins TRBV6-5 to TRBJ1-1; no reliable D call. Per germline, CDR1 MNHEY and CDR2 SVGAGI. The ends were cut back, 4 bases at V and 6 bases at J, with 18 bases in the middle. This CDR3 has 15 residues. The CDR3 loop reads CASSCSGTYKAEAFF. The CDR3 DNA is TGTGCCAGCAGTTGCTCGGGCACCTACAAGGCTGAAGCTTTCTTT.

The chain has TRBV28 and TRBJ2-7; D ambiguous. The ends were cut back, 5 bases at V and 7 bases at J, with 15 bases in the middle. This CDR3 contains 13 residues. Germline loops: CDR1 MDHEN, CDR2 SYDVKM. The CDR3 DNA reads as TGTGCCAGCAGTGTCCGGGTCCCGATAGAGCAGTACTTC. It codes for CASSVRVPIEQYF. The whole variable domain, filled in from reference TRBV28 and TRBJ2-7, reads DVKVTQSSRYLVKRTGEKVFLECVQDMDHENMFWYRQDPGLGLRLIYFSYDVKMKEKGDIPEGYSVSREKKERFSLILESASTNQTSMYLCASSVRVPIEQYFGPGTRLTVT.

This chain uses TRBV4-1 with TRBJ2-7; D remains ambiguous. The CDR3 length is 16 residues. The ends were cut back, 2 bases at V and 0 bases at J, with 14 bases in the middle. Germline CDR1 is MGHRA and CDR2 is YSYEKL. The CDR3 sequence: CASSQRVGIPSYEQYF. As DNA, the CDR3 is TGCGCCAGCAGCCAAAGAGTGGGAATTCCCTCCTACGAGCAGTACTTC.

The chain has TRBV5-1 and TRBJ2-3, with 8 nucleotides matching TRBD1. CDR3 length: 17 amino acids. V lost 3 bases, J lost 3 bases, and 12 bases stayed unmatched. Germline lookup yields CDR1 SGHRS and CDR2 YFSETQ. The CDR3: CASSSPRTGQGTDTQYF. The CDR3 DNA sequence: TGCGCCAGCAGCTCGCCCCGGACAGGGCAAGGGACAGATACGCAGTATTTT.